This TCR beta chain was recovered during a study of blood T cells in healthy people across ages. Study overall: Roughly one uniquely barcoded beta molecule per two T cells was captured.

A second PCR, run for about 6 to 11 cycles, used a sample-barcoded 5' primer plus a J-beta primer mix. CDR3-containing paired-end reads numbering at least 3 million came from each sample. Each CDR3 protein gets one entry after TCRdb re-called the 5' RACE reads with MiXCR. The sample holds hundreds of thousands of distinct CDR3 sequences, approximately 59% seen once. The J segment lost 13 bases and the V segment lost 6 bases, leaving 19 bases of the junction unmatched. Germline lookup yields CDR1 MGHRA and CDR2 YSYEKL. The CDR3 runs to 16 residues. Study observations and caveats: Unsorted PBMCs ruled out conclusive naive versus antigen-experienced comparison.

With regard to this clonotype: The antigen remains unidentified.

Caucasian, healthy and from Russia, the donors were aged between roughly 6 and 95. The sample taken for sequencing was blood. The V gene is TRBV4-1, the J gene TRBJ2-4, with 9 nucleotides matching TRBD1. The receptor's source is a man aged 25 to 40 in good health. The CDR3 here is CASSTRDRVPSHEQYF. The DNA for the CDR3 is TGCGCCAGCAGTACAAGGGACAGGGTACCCTCCCATGAGCAGTACTTC.